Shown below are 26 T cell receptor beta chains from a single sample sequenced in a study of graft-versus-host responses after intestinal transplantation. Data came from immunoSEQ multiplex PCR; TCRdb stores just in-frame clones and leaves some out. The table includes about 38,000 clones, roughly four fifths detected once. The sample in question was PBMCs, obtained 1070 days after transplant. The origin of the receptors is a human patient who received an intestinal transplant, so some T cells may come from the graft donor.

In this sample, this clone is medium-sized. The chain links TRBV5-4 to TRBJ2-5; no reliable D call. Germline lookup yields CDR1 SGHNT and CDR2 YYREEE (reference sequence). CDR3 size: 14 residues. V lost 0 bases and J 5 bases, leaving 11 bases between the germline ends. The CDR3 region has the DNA TGTGCCAGCAGCTTGGAATTCGGCCGGGAGACCCAGTACTTC. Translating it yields CASSLEFGRETQYF.

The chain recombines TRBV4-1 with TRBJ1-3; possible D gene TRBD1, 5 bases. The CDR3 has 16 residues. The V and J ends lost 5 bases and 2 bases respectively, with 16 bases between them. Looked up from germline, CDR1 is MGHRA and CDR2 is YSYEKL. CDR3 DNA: TGCGCCAGCAGCTCAGGGCCCACGGAGGCTGGAAACACCATATATTTT. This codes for CASSSGPTEAGNTIYF.

CDR3 sequence reads: CASSERVSTGELFF. CDR3 DNA: TGTGCCAGCAGTGAAAGAGTAAGCACCGGGGAGCTGTTTTTT. The chain links TRBV2 to TRBJ2-2; no clear D. V lost 2 bases and J 4 bases, leaving 8 bases between the germline ends. The CDR3 loop spans 14 amino acids. CDR1 and CDR2 (germline): SNHLY, FYNNEI.

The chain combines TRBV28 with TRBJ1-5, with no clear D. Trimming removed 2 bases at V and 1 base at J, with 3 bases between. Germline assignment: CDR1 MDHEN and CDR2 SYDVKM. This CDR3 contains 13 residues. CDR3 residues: CASSLLSNQPQHF. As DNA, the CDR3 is TGTGCCAGCAGTTTACTGAGCAATCAGCCCCAGCATTTT.

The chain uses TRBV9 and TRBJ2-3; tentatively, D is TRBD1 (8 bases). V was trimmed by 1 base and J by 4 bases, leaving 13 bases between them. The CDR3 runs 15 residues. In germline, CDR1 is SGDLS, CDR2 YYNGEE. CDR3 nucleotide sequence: TGTGCCAGCAGCGTAACAGGGGGGGAGGCAGATACGCAGTATTTT. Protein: CASSVTGGEADTQYF.

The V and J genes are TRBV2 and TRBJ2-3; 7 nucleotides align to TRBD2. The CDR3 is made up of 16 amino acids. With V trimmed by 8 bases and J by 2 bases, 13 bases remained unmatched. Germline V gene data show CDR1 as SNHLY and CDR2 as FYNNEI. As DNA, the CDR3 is TGTGCCAGCCCTGTGATCGGTAGCGGGTACACAGATACGCAGTATTTT. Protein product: CASPVIGSGYTDTQYF.

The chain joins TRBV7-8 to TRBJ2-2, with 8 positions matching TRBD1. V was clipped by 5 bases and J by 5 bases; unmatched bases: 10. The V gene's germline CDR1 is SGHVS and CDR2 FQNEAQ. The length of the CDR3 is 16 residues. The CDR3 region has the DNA TGTGCCAGCAGCCCCCGGACAGGGCGTGGTACCGGGGAGCTGTTTTTT. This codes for CASSPRTGRGTGELFF. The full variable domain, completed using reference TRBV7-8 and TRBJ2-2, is GAGVSQSPRYKVAKRGQDVALRCDPISGHVSLFWYQQALGQGPEFLTYFQNEAQLDKSGLPSDRFFAERPEGSVSTLKIQRTQQEDSAVYLCASSPRTGRGTGELFFGEGSRLTVL.

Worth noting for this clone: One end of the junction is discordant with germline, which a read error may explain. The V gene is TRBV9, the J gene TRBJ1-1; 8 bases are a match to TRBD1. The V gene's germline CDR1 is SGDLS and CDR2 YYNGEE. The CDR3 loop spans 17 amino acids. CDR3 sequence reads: CANSPRQGRGPNTEAFF. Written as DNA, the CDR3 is TGTGCCAACAGCCCTAGACAGGGGCGAGGTCCTAACACTGAAGCTTTCTTT. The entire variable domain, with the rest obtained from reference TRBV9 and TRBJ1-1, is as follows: DSGVTQTPKHLITATGQRVTLRCSPRSGDLSVYWYQQSLDQGLQFLIQYYNGEERAKGNILERFSAQQFPDLHSELNLSSLELGDSALYFCANSPRQGRGPNTEAFFGQGTRLTVV.

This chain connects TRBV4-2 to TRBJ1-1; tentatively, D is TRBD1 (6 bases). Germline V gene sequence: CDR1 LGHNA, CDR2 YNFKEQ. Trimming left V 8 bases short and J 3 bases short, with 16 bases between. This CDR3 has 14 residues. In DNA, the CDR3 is TGTGCCAGCCGGCAAACAGGGAGGGACACTGAAGCTTTCTTT. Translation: CASRQTGRDTEAFF.

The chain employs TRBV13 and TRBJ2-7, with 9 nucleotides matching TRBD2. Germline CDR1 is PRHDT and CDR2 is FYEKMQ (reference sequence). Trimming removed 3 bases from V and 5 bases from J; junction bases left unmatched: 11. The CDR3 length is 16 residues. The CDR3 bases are TGTGCCAGCAGCTTGGGGGCGGGAGGGCCTTTCCACGAGCAGTACTTC. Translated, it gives CASSLGAGGPFHEQYF. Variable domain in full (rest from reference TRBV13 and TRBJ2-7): AAGVIQSPRHLIKEKRETATLKCYPIPRHDTVYWYQQGPGQDPQFLISFYEKMQSDKGSIPDRFSAQQFSDYHSELNMSSLELGDSALYFCASSLGAGGPFHEQYFGPGTRLTVT.

The CDR3 region has the DNA TGTGCCAGCAGCCCGTATGGGCCCGGTGAAAAACTGTTTTTT. This gives the protein CASSPYGPGEKLFF. The V and J genes are TRBV27 and TRBJ1-4; D is unresolved. Trimming shortened V by 6 bases and J by 7 bases, and 15 bases separated the two germline ends. The germline V gene encodes CDR1 MNHEY and CDR2 SMNVEV (reference sequence). CDR3 length: 14 amino acids.

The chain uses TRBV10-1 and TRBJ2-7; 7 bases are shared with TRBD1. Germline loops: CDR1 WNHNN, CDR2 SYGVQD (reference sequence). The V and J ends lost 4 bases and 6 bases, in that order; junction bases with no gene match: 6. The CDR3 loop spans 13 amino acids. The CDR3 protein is CASSATTGTEQYF. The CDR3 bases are TGCGCCAGCAGTGCGACGACAGGGACCGAGCAGTACTTC.

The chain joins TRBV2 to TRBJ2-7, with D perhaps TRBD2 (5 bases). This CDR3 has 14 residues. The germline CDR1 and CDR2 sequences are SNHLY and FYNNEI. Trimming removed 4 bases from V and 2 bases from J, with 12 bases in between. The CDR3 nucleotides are TGTGCCAGCAGTGGAGGGCCCCGGGCCTACGAGCAGTACTTC. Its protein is CASSGGPRAYEQYF.

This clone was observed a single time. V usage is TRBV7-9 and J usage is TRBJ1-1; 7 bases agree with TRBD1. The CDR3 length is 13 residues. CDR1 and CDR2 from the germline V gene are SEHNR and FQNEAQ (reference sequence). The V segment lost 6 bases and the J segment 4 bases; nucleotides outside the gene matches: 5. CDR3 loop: CASRPGGGTEAFF. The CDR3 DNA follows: TGTGCCAGCAGACCAGGGGGGGGCACTGAAGCTTTCTTT.

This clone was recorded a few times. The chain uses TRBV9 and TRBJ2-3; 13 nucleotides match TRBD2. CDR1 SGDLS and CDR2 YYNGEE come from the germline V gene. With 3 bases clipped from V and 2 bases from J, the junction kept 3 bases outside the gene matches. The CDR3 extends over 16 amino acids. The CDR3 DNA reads TGTGCCAGCAGCGCCGGACTAGCGGGAGACACAGATACGCAGTATTTT. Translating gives CASSAGLAGDTDTQYF.

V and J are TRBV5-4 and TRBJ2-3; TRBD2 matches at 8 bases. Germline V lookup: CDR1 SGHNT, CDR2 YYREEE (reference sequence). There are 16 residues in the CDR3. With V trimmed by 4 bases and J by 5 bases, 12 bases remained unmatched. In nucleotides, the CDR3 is TGTGCCAGCAGCCACCGGGGGCGGGGGGCAGAAGATACGCAGTATTTT. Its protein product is CASSHRGRGAEDTQYF.

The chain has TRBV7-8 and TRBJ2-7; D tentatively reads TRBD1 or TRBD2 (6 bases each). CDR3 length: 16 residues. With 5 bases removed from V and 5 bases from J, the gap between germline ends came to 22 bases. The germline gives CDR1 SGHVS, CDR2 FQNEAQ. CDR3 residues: CASSARVGQGRNEQYF. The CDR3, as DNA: TGTGCCAGCAGCGCCAGGGTGGGGCAGGGGAGGAACGAGCAGTACTTC.

CDR3 nucleotides: TGTGCCAGCTCACCGACAGGGATCGAGACAGATACGCAGTATTTT. Translation: CASSPTGIETDTQYF. The chain carries TRBV18 and TRBJ2-3; TRBD1 matches 7 bases. This CDR3 has 15 residues. Looked up from germline, CDR1 is KGHSH and CDR2 is LQKENI. Trimming removed 3 bases from V and 3 bases from J; junction bases left unmatched: 6. Together with reference TRBV18 and TRBJ2-3, the CDR3 gives the full variable domain: NAGVMQNPRHLVRRRGQEARLRCSPMKGHSHVYWYRQLPEEGLKFMVYLQKENIIDESGMPKERFSAEFPKEGPSILRIQQVVRGDSAAYFCASSPTGIETDTQYFGPGTRLTVL.

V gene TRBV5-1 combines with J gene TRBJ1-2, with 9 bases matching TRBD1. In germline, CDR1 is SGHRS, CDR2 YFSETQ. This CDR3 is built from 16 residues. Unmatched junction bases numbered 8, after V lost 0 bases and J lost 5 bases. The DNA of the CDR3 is TGCGCCAGCAGCTTGGAGGAAACCGGGACAGGGTATGGCTACACCTTC. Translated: CASSLEETGTGYGYTF.

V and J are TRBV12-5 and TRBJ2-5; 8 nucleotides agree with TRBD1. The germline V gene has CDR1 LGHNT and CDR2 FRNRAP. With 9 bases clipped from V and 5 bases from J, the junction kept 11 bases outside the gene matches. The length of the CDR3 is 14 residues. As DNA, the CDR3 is TGTGCTAGGGGCAGGGGGCCTCGTGCCGAGACCCAGTACTTC. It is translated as CARGRGPRAETQYF.

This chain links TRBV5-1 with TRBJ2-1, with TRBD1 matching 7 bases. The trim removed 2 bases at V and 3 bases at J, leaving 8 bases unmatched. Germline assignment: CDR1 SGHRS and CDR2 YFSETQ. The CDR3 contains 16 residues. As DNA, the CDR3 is TGCGCCAGCAGCTTACAAGGGACAGACCTCTACAATGAGCAGTTCTTC. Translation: CASSLQGTDLYNEQFF.

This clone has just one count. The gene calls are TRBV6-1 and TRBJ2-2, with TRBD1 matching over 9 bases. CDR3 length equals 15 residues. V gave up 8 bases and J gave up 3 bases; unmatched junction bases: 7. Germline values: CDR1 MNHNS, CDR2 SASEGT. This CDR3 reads CASCTGQGYTGELFF. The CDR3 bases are TGTGCCAGCTGTACGGGACAGGGTTACACCGGGGAGCTGTTTTTT.

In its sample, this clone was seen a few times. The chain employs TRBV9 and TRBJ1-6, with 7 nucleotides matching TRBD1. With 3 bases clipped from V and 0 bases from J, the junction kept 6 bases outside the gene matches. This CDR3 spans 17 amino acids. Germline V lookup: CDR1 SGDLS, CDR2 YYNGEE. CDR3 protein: CASSATGVVSYNSPLHF. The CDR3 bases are TGTGCCAGCAGCGCAACAGGGGTCGTCTCCTATAATTCACCCCTCCACTTT.

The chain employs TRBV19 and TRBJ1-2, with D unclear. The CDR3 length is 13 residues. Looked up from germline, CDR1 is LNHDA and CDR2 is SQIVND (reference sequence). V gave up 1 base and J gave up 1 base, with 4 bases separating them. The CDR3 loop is CASSIGHNYGYTF. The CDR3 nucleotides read TGTGCCAGTAGTATAGGACATAACTATGGCTACACCTTC.

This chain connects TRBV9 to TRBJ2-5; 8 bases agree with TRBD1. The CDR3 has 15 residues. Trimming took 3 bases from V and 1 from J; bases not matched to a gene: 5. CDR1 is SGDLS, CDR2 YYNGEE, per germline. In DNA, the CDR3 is TGTGCCAGCAGCGGGACAGGGTGGTCCCAAGAGACCCAGTACTTC. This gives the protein CASSGTGWSQETQYF. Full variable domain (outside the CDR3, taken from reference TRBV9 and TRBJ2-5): DSGVTQTPKHLITATGQRVTLRCSPRSGDLSVYWYQQSLDQGLQFLIQYYNGEERAKGNILERFSAQQFPDLHSELNLSSLELGDSALYFCASSGTGWSQETQYFGPGTRLLVL.

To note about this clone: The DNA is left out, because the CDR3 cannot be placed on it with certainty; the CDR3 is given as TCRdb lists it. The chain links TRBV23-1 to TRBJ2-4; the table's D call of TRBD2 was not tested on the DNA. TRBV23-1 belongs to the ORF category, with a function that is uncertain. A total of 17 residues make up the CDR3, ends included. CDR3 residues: CASSQSSGRGKSYIQYF.